These 17 T cell receptor beta chains were sequenced from one sample in a study of T cell responses to AZD1222 COVID-19 vaccine. Generated by immunoSEQ multiplex PCR, the TCRdb table keeps only in-frame clones and is missing some. Altogether about 120,000 clones are present, roughly 85% being singletons, with the ten largest covering under 2%. This specimen was peripheral blood, taken on day 0 of AZD1222 vaccination. The source of these receptors is an adult in good health.

The V call is TRBV28, the J call TRBJ1-6; 7 nucleotides line up with TRBD1. Looked up from germline, CDR1 is MDHEN and CDR2 is SYDVKM. J lost 7 bases, V lost 7 bases, and 13 bases had no gene match. CDR3 length: 16 amino acids. CDR3 residues: CASTTQGGRRNSPLHF. CDR3 DNA: TGTGCCAGCACGACGCAGGGGGGAAGGAGGAATTCACCCCTCCACTTT. Variable domain in full (rest from reference TRBV28 and TRBJ1-6): DVKVTQSSRYLVKRTGEKVFLECVQDMDHENMFWYRQDPGLGLRLIYFSYDVKMKEKGDIPEGYSVSREKKERFSLILESASTNQTSMYLCASTTQGGRRNSPLHFGNGTRLTVT.

This clone was recorded only once. V is TRBV24-1 and J is TRBJ2-2; 7 bases match TRBD1. In germline, CDR1 is KGHDR, CDR2 SFDVKD. This CDR3 region has 14 residues. Trimming at V came to 4 bases and at J to 6 bases, leaving 4 bases not matched to a gene. CDR3 in DNA: TGTGCCACCAGTGAAAACAGGGGAGCCGGGGAGCTGTTTTTT. Its protein product is CATSENRGAGELFF.

The V gene is TRBV7-8, the J gene TRBJ2-2, with TRBD2 matching 7 bases. CDR1 SGHVS and CDR2 FQNEAQ come from the germline V gene. The J segment lost 3 bases and the V segment lost 1 base, leaving 2 bases of the junction unmatched. The CDR3 spans 15 residues. The CDR3, as DNA: TGTGCCAGCAGCTTAGTTAGCGGGCACACCGGGGAGCTGTTTTTT. It codes for CASSLVSGHTGELFF. The full variable domain, in which reference TRBV7-8 and TRBJ2-2 provide the parts outside the CDR3, is GAGVSQSPRYKVAKRGQDVALRCDPISGHVSLFWYQQALGQGPEFLTYFQNEAQLDKSGLPSDRFFAERPEGSVSTLKIQRTQQEDSAVYLCASSLVSGHTGELFFGEGSRLTVL.

V usage is TRBV19 and J usage is TRBJ2-3; no reliable D call. CDR1 LNHDA and CDR2 SQIVND come from the germline V gene (reference sequence). V was trimmed by 3 bases and J by 1 base, leaving 8 bases between them. CDR3 length: 14 residues. The CDR3 DNA is TGTGCCAGTAGTATTTCCCAGGGCACAGATACGCAGTATTTT. Translated: CASSISQGTDTQYF.

V usage is TRBV7-9 and J usage is TRBJ2-1; a weak D match, TRBD2 (6 bases). CDR1 and CDR2 from the germline V gene are SEHNR and FQNEAQ (reference sequence). The V end lost 5 bases, the J end lost 7 bases, and 18 bases lay between the germline ends. This CDR3 has 15 residues. The CDR3 nucleotides read TGTGCCAGCAGCCAGCTCTCGGGAGTTGGTAATGAGCAGTTCTTC. This translates into CASSQLSGVGNEQFF.

V usage is TRBV6-5 and J usage is TRBJ2-3, with 10 bases that match TRBD2. J was trimmed by 1 base and V by 6 bases; bases with no gene match: 4. The CDR3 loop spans 15 amino acids. CDR1 MNHEY and CDR2 SVGAGI come from the germline V gene. CDR3 coding DNA: TGTGCCAGCAGGGCCGGGACTAGCGGCACAGATACGCAGTATTTT. Translating it yields CASRAGTSGTDTQYF.

The V call is TRBV2, the J call TRBJ2-7; no definite D call. Germline V gene data show CDR1 as SNHLY and CDR2 as FYNNEI. Trimming pared 7 bases from V and 5 bases from J, leaving 9 bases between. The length of the CDR3 is 11 residues. DNA for the CDR3: TGTGCCAGCATGATGGTCCACGAGCAGTACTTC. Encoded protein: CASMMVHEQYF.

V usage is TRBV6-2 or TRBV6-3 and J usage is TRBJ2-1; 9 bases are shared with TRBD2. CDR3 length: 17 amino acids. CDR1 MNHEY and CDR2 SVGEGT come from the germline V gene. V shed 0 bases and J 3 bases; nucleotides not matched to a gene: 6. CDR3 amino acids: CASSYSPPSGVYNEQFF. CDR3 coding DNA: TGTGCCAGCAGTTACTCCCCTCCTAGCGGGGTCTACAATGAGCAGTTCTTC.

This clone has a single count. The chain has TRBV5-4 and TRBJ2-7; D is uncertain. CDR1 is SGHNT and CDR2 is YYREEE in the germline V gene (reference sequence). The length of the CDR3 is 12 residues. V was shortened by 4 bases and J by 2 bases, with 7 bases between the two germline ends. The CDR3 DNA reads as TGTGCCAGCAGCCTCCCTACCTACGAGCAGTACTTC. This encodes CASSLPTYEQYF.

The chain joins TRBV18 to TRBJ2-7, with 9 bases lining up with TRBD1. CDR3 length: 14 residues. V lost 3 bases to trimming and J lost 3 bases; unmatched junction nucleotides: 3. Germline values: CDR1 KGHSH, CDR2 LQKENI. The CDR3 nucleotides are TGTGCCAGCTCACCCTTGGACAGGGGCTACGAGCAGTACTTC. As protein: CASSPLDRGYEQYF. Variable domain in full (rest from reference TRBV18 and TRBJ2-7): NAGVMQNPRHLVRRRGQEARLRCSPMKGHSHVYWYRQLPEEGLKFMVYLQKENIIDESGMPKERFSAEFPKEGPSILRIQQVVRGDSAAYFCASSPLDRGYEQYFGPGTRLTVT.

Worth noting for this clone: The identical CDR3 is also encoded by other nucleotide sequences in the sample. This chain uses TRBV30 with TRBJ1-1; 8 bases line up with TRBD1. This CDR3 is built from 11 residues. Germline V gene sequence: CDR1 GTSNPN, CDR2 SVGIG (reference sequence). Trimming at V came to 3 bases and at J to 7 bases, leaving 1 base not matched to a gene. The DNA for the CDR3 is TGTGCCTGGAGGACAGGGGTTGAAGCTTTCTTT. This gives the protein CAWRTGVEAFF.

This clone has only a few counts. The chain combines TRBV14 with TRBJ1-1; TRBD1 agrees at 9 bases. V shed 2 bases, J shed 7 bases, and the junction held 2 bases outside the gene matches. Germline CDR1 is SGHDN and CDR2 is FVKESK. The length of the CDR3 is 13 residues. CDR3 loop: CASSQRDRDEAFF. As DNA, the CDR3 is TGTGCCAGCAGCCAACGGGACAGGGATGAAGCTTTCTTT.

This chain connects TRBV7-2 to TRBJ1-2; a weak D match, TRBD1 (6 bases). Germline loops: CDR1 SGHTA, CDR2 FQGNSA. The CDR3 consists of 13 residues. V gave up 5 bases and J gave up 8 bases, with 15 bases separating them. DNA of the CDR3: TGTGCCAGCAGCGTTAGGCAGGGGAGGGGCTACACCTTC. Protein product: CASSVRQGRGYTF.

The chain links TRBV16 to TRBJ1-4, with D tentatively TRBD1 (6 bases). V was shortened by 4 bases and J by 4 bases, with 13 bases between the two germline ends. Per germline, CDR1 KGHSY and CDR2 FQNENV. This CDR3 is 15 amino acids long. CDR3 nucleotides: TGTGCCAGCAGCCGACCCGGGACATTTAATGAAAAACTGTTTTTT. This translates into CASSRPGTFNEKLFF.

V and J are TRBV24-1 and TRBJ2-7; TRBD2 matches at 9 bases. The CDR3 sequence is 14 residues long. Germline assignment: CDR1 KGHDR and CDR2 SFDVKD. The V segment lost 6 bases and the J segment 3 bases; nucleotides outside the gene matches: 5. CDR3 in amino acids: CATSRSGGLYEQYF. The DNA for the CDR3 is TGTGCCACCAGTCGCAGCGGGGGGCTCTACGAGCAGTACTTC.

V and J are TRBV10-3 and TRBJ1-1, with D possibly being TRBD1 (5 bases). The CDR3 is made up of 16 amino acids. V gave up 1 base and J gave up 2 bases, with 14 bases separating them. The germline V gene has CDR1 ENHRY and CDR2 SYGVKD. CDR3 bases: TGTGCCATCAGTGAGTGGAAGGGGACCCGAAACACTGAAGCTTTCTTT. Translation: CAISEWKGTRNTEAFF.

V is TRBV30 and J is TRBJ1-1; maybe TRBD1 (5 bases). The CDR3 is 13 residues long. V was pared by 4 bases and J by 4 bases, with 13 bases between. The germline gives CDR1 GTSNPN, CDR2 SVGIG (reference sequence). CDR3 region: CAWTNGGGTEAFF. DNA of the CDR3: TGTGCCTGGACCAACGGGGGGGGCACTGAAGCTTTCTTT.